This entry describes one T cell receptor (beta chain). This sample was taken from a study of blood T cell repertoires in COVID-19. In the study overall: Sources were T cells, B-cell-depleted T cells, or PBMCs; the material itself was cDNA or gDNA.

Germline V CDR1 and CDR2: KGHSH, LQKENI. V lost 1 base to trimming and J lost 7 bases, with 11 bases between them. The CDR3 loop spans 15 amino acids. Assay: immunoSEQ multiplex PCR; the TCRdb copy retains only in-frame clones and omits some. The sample shows 35,000 to 40,000 clones, about 88% of them seen only once. The chain couples TRBV18 to TRBJ1-6; TRBD1 might be the D (5 bases). The clonotype originates from a man in his 60s with active COVID-19. Sequenced sample: peripheral blood. CDR3 region: CASSPQGITNSPLHF. CDR3 sequence (DNA): TGTGCCAGCTCACCACAGGGGATCACCAATTCACCCCTCCACTTT.